This T cell receptor (beta chain) was recovered during a study of T cells expressing NK-cell markers (dated by TCRdb to the early 2020s). Turning to the overall study: Eight donors provided sorted CD3+CD56+NKG2C+, CD3+CD56+NKG2C- and CD3+CD56-NKG2C+ T-cell subsets, whose TCR beta-chain repertoires were profiled. Randomly selected healthy volunteers, three men and five women, were used as the eight sequenced donors. Among the eight sequenced donors, seven were HCMV-seropositive and one was HCMV-seronegative. The libraries were sequenced on Illumina HiSeq 2000/2500, MiSeq or NextSeq, producing 2 x 150 bp reads. Study-level results and caveats: Whether the expanded NKG2C-expressing T cell clones were specific for HCMV antigens remained unclear. In roughly 6 donors, the dominant CD3+CD56+NKG2C+ clonotypes ranked among the top 10 CD8+ clonotypes, making up roughly 1.0-7.0% of CD8+ T cells. Those dominant clonotypes were again the most abundant among CD3+CD56-NKG2C+ cells in a few donors, at 28.3-60.1%.

As concerns this clonotype: Its antigen remains unidentified.

To determine HCMV serostatus, a commercial ELISA kit was used to detect HCMV-specific IgG in serum. Peripheral blood mononuclear cells were isolated from blood by Ficoll density gradient centrifugation. Reads for this sample came from an Illumina HiSeq 2000. TCR beta cDNA libraries were made by 5'RACE template switching that added a universal primer site and unique molecular identifiers. Synthesis of cDNA was primed from the TCR beta constant segment and was followed by two consecutive PCR amplification steps. From the authors' description of their analysis: Reads were demultiplexed and grouped by UMI with MIGEC, and clonotypes were assembled and quantified with MiTCR. Only TCR cDNA sequences supported by at least two reads were kept to exclude erroneous sequences. Downstream repertoire analysis used the tcR package, and clonotypes were matched across fractions by CDR3 nucleotide sequence plus V segment. VDJmatch was used to annotate antigen specificity against VDJdb, with one amino acid substitution in CDR3 permitted. After TCRdb reprocessed the reads, each CDR3 protein sequence was kept as one row, without DNA. In this record, the V and J calls reflect TCRdb's handling and not the investigators' own analysis. The sample's table covers 130,000 to 150,000 distinct CDR3 sequences. The ten most abundant clones make up roughly 12% of the sample.

The CDR3 holds 16 amino acids from the cysteine to the phenylalanine. Only the protein is available. As encoded in the germline V gene (reference sequence), CDR1 is GTSNPN while CDR2 is SVGIG. The clonotype was recovered from a man younger than 35 in good health. Donor details come from another sample of the same person, matched by shared clones. Sequencing was done on a sample of blood T cells: a sorted CD56 or NKG2C T cell subset, CD4+ or CD8+ T cells, or bulk PBMC T cells (not recorded which). The V and J segments used are TRBV30 and TRBJ2-6; TCRdb indicates TRBD1, and absent DNA this call remains unverified. The CDR3 loop reads CAWSRDTISGANVLTF.